Below are 7 T cell receptor beta chains sequenced from a single sample in a study of shared clonotypes between healthy human individuals. Assay used: immunoSEQ multiplex PCR; TCRdb lists only in-frame clones, some missing. The table has some 2.4 million clones, 80% to 95% seen once. The sequencing sample was made of naive CD4+ T cells from PBMCs. Subset defined: CD45RA+ positively selected. The receptors were sampled from a man between 18 and 29 years old in good health. Some clones in this sample may be carry-over from other donors' samples.

The genes are TRBV25-1 and TRBJ2-1, with D tentatively TRBD1 (6 bases). Per the germline V gene, CDR1 is MGHDK and CDR2 is SYGVNS. The ends were cut back, 6 bases at V and 7 bases at J, with 16 bases in the middle. This CDR3 contains 14 residues. The CDR3 nucleotides read TGTGCCAGCAGCCGGGACACAGTAATGAATGAGCAGTTCTTC. It yields the protein CASSRDTVMNEQFF.

The chain recombines TRBV5-1 with TRBJ2-2, with 8 bases identical to TRBD2. This CDR3 contains 17 residues. The germline CDR1 and CDR2 sequences are SGHRS and YFSETQ. V dropped 7 bases and J dropped 5; count of bases not matched to a gene: 16. DNA for the CDR3: TGCGCCAGCCACTTTACCGGGACTAGGAGAGGGACCGGGGAGCTGTTTTTT. It specifies CASHFTGTRRGTGELFF.

As regards this clone: Compared with germline, one end of the junction differs, possibly owing to a read error. The chain employs TRBV4-1 and TRBJ1-5; no clear D. Germline CDR1 and CDR2: MGHRA and YSYEKL. The CDR3 covers 15 residues. As DNA, the CDR3 is TGCGCCAGCAGCCAAGATGTGGCCGGCGGTCAGGCCCAGCATTTT. It codes for CASSQDVAGGQAQHF.

This clone has more than one count but fewer than ten. The rearrangement links TRBV14 to TRBJ2-7; D gene uncertain. V was clipped by 2 bases and J by 4 bases, with 9 bases between them. Looked up from germline, CDR1 is SGHDN and CDR2 is FVKESK. The CDR3 length is 13 residues. The CDR3 region is CASSQRARYEQYF. Here the CDR3 DNA reads TGTGCCAGCAGCCAACGGGCACGATACGAGCAGTACTTC.

The rearrangement links TRBV7-3 to TRBJ2-1; 13 bases are a match to TRBD2. Germline trimming cut 5 bases from V and 5 bases from J; bases unmatched to any gene: 6. The CDR3 has 16 amino acids. Germline V lookup: CDR1 SGHTA, CDR2 FQGTGA. The DNA of the CDR3 is TGTGCCAGCAGCCGGACTAGCGGGAGTTCCCACAATGAGCAGTTCTTC. This sequence encodes CASSRTSGSSHNEQFF.

The chain couples TRBV7-3 to TRBJ2-3; TRBD1 agrees at 7 bases. V was clipped by 6 bases and J by 5 bases; unmatched bases: 8. The CDR3 is made up of 14 amino acids. CDR1 SGHTA and CDR2 FQGTGA come from the germline V gene. CDR3 residues: CASSRGQNLDTQYF. CDR3 DNA sequence: TGTGCCAGCAGTCGGGGACAGAACTTAGATACGCAGTATTTT.

The gene calls are TRBV5-4 and TRBJ1-2; TRBD1 aligns across 9 bases. After removal of 1 base from V and 3 bases from J, the junction contained 4 bases not matched to a gene. The CDR3 consists of 15 residues. Germline V gives CDR1 SGHNT, CDR2 YYREEE (reference sequence). CDR3 DNA sequence: TGTGCCAGCAGCTTGAGGACAGGGGAGGACTATGGCTACACCTTC. Translated: CASSLRTGEDYGYTF.